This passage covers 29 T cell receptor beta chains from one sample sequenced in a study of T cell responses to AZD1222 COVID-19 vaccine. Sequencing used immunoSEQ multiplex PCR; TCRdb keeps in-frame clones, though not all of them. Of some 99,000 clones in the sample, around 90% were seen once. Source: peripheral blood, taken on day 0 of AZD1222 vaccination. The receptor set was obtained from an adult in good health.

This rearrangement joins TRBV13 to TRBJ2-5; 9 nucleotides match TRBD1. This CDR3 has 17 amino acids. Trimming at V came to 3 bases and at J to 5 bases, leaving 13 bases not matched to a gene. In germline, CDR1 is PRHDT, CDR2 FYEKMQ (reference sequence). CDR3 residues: CASSFRIGTGHRETQYF. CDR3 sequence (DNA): TGTGCCAGCAGCTTTCGTATCGGGACAGGGCACCGGGAGACCCAGTACTTC.

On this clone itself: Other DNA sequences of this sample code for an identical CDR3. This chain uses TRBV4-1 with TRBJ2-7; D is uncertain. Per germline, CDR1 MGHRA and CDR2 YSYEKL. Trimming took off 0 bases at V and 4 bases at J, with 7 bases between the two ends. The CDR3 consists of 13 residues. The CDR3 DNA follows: TGCGCCAGCAGCCAAGATATCCCATACGAGCAGTACTTC. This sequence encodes CASSQDIPYEQYF.

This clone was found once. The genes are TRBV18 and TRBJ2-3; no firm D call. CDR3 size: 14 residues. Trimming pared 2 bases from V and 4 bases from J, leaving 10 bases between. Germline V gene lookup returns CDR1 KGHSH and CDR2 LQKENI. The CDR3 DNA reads TGTGCCAGCTCACCAATAGGGTATGCAGATACGCAGTATTTT. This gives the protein CASSPIGYADTQYF.

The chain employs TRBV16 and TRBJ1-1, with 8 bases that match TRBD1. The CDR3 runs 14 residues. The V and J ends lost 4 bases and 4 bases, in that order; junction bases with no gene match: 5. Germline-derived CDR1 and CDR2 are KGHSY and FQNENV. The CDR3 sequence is CASSPDRGPTEAFF. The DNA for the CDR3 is TGTGCCAGCAGCCCCGACAGGGGACCCACTGAAGCTTTCTTT.

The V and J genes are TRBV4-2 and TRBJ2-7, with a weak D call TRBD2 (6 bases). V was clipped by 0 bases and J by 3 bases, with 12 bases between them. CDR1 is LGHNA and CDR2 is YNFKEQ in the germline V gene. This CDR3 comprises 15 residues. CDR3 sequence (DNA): TGTGCCAGCAGCCAAGAGGTCGGGGGAATCTACGAGCAGTACTTC. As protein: CASSQEVGGIYEQYF.

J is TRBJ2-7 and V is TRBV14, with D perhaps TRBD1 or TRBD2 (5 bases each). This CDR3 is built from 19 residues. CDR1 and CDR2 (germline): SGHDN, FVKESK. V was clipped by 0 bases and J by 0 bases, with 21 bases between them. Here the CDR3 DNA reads TGTGCCAGCAGCCAAGAGGGGGACCTCTTTCGGGGAAGCTCCTACGAGCAGTACTTC. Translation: CASSQEGDLFRGSSYEQYF.

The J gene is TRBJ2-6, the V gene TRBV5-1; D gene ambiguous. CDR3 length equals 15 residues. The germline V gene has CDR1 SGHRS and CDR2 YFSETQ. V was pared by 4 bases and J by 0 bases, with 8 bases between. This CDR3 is CASSARTSGANVLTF. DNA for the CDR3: TGCGCCAGCAGCGCGCGGACCTCTGGGGCCAACGTCCTGACTTTC. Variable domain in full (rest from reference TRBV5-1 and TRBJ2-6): KAGVTQTPRYLIKTRGQQVTLSCSPISGHRSVSWYQQTPGQGLQFLFEYFSETQRNKGNFPGRFSGRQFSNSRSEMNVSTLELGDSALYLCASSARTSGANVLTFGAGSRLTVL.

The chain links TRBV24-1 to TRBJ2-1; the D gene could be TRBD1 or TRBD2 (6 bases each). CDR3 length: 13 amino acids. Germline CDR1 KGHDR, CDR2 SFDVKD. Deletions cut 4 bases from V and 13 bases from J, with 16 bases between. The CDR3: CATSEGAGLVQFF. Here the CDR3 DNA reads TGTGCCACCAGTGAGGGGGCGGGGCTCGTTCAGTTCTTC.

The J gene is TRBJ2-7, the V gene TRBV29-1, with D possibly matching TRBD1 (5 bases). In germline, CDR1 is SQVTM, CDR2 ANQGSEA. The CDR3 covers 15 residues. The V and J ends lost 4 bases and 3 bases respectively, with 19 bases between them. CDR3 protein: CSVAPGRAFLYEQYF. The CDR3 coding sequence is TGCAGCGTTGCCCCCGGCAGGGCCTTCCTCTACGAGCAGTACTTC.

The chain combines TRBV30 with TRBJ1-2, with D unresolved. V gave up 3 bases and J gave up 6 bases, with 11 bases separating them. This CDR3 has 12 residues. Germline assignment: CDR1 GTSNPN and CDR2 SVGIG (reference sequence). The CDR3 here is CAWRSNEDGYTF. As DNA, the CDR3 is TGTGCCTGGAGGTCGAATGAGGATGGCTACACCTTC.

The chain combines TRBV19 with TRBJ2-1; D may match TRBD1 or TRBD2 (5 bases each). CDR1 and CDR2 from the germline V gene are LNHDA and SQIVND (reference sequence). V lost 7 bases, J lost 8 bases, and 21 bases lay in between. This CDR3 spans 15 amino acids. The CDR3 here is CASTPPRGVQDEQFF. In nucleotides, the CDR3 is TGTGCCAGTACCCCCCCGAGGGGTGTCCAGGATGAGCAGTTCTTC.

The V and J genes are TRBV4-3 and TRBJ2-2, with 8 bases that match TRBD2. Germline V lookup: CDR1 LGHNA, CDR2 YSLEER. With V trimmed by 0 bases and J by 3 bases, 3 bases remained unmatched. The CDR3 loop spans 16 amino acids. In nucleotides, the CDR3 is TGCGCCAGCAGCCAAGACGGGACTAGTGACACCGGGGAGCTGTTTTTT. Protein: CASSQDGTSDTGELFF.

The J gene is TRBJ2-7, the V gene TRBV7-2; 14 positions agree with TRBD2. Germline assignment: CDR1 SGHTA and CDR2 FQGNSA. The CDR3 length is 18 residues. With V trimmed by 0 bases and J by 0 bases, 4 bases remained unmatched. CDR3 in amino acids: CASSLALTSGGASYEQYF. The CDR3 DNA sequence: TGTGCCAGCAGCTTAGCGTTGACTAGCGGGGGGGCCTCCTACGAGCAGTACTTC.

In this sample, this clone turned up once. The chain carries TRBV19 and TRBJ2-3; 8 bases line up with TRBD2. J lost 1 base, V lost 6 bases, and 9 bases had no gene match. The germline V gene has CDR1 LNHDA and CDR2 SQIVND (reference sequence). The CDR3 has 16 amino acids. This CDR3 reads CASSQREILGTDTQYF. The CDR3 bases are TGTGCCAGTAGCCAGCGGGAGATTCTTGGCACAGATACGCAGTATTTT.

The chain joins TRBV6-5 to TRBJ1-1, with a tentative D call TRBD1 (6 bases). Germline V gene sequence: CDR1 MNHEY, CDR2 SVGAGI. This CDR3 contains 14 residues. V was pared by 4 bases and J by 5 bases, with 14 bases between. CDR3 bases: TGTGCCAGCAGTTTGACAGGAACCACTACTGAAGCTTTCTTT. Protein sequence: CASSLTGTTTEAFF.

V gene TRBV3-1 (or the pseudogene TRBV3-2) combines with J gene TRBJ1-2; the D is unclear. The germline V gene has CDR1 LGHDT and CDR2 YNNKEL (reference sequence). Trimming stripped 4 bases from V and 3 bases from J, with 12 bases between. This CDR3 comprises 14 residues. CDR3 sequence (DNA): TGTGCCAGCAGCCGGGGAGCCCGAGACTATGGCTACACCTTC. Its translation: CASSRGARDYGYTF.

The CDR3, as DNA: TGTGCCACCAGCAGAGATTTGAACACTGAAGCTTTCTTT. This encodes CATSRDLNTEAFF. This chain joins TRBV15 and TRBJ1-1, with no clear D. Germline V gives CDR1 LNHNV, CDR2 YYDKDF (reference sequence). Between the trimmed V and J ends, which lost 0 bases and 0 bases, there was a span of 2 bases. There are 13 residues in the CDR3.

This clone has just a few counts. The CDR3 DNA follows: TGTGCCAGCAGTTTCAGACCCCCGGGACAGGGCGCTGGCTACACCTTC. Protein sequence: CASSFRPPGQGAGYTF. V gene TRBV6-2 or TRBV6-3 combines with J gene TRBJ1-2; 9 nucleotides match TRBD1. The CDR3 is made up of 16 amino acids. CDR1 and CDR2 from the germline V gene are MNHEY and SVGEGT. With 4 bases clipped from V and 7 bases from J, the junction kept 13 bases outside the gene matches.

The CDR3, as DNA: TGTGCCGCCTCCCGCGGGGGAAGGATGAACACTGAAGCTTTCTTT. Its protein product is CAASRGGRMNTEAFF. The genes are TRBV10-3 and TRBJ1-1; D is perhaps TRBD1 (5 bases). CDR3 length: 15 residues. V was cut by 11 bases and J by 0 bases, with 19 bases left in between. Germline V gene lookup returns CDR1 ENHRY and CDR2 SYGVKD.

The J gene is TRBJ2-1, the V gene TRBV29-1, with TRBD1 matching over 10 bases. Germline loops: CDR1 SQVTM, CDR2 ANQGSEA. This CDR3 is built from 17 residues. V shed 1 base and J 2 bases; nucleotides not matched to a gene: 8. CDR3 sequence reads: CSVEGGQGVQAYNEQFF. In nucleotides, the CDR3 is TGCAGCGTTGAAGGTGGACAGGGGGTACAAGCCTACAATGAGCAGTTCTTC.

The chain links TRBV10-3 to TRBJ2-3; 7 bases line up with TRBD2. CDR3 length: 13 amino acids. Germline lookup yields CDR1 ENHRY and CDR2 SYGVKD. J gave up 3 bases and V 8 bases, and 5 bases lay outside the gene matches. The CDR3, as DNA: TGTGCCATCGCGGGACTATCTACAGATACGCAGTATTTT. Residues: CAIAGLSTDTQYF.

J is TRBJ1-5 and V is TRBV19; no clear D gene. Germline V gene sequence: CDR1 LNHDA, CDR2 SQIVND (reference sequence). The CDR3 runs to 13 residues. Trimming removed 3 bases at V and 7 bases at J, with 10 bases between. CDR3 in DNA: TGTGCCAGTAGTATGGAGTATGGCCAGCCCCAGCATTTT. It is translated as CASSMEYGQPQHF.

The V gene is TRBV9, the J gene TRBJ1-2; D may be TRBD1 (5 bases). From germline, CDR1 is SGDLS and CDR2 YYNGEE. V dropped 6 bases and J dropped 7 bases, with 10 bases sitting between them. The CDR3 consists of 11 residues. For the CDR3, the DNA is TGTGCCAGCAACTCGGGGGGTGGCTACACCTTC. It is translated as CASNSGGGYTF.

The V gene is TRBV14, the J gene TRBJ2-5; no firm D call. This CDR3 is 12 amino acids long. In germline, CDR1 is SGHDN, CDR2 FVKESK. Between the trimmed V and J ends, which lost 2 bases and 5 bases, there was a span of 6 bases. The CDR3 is CASSQNTETQYF. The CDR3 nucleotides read TGTGCCAGCAGCCAAAACACGGAGACCCAGTACTTC.

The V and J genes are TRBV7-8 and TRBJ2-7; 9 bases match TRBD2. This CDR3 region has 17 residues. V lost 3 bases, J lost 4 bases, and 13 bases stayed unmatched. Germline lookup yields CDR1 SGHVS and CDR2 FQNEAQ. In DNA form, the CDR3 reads TGTGCCAGCAGCTTTTTGTTTGGCGGGGGGGCCGCGTACGAGCAGTACTTC. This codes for CASSFLFGGGAAYEQYF. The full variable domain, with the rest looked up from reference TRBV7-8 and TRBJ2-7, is GAGVSQSPRYKVAKRGQDVALRCDPISGHVSLFWYQQALGQGPEFLTYFQNEAQLDKSGLPSDRFFAERPEGSVSTLKIQRTQQEDSAVYLCASSFLFGGGAAYEQYFGPGTRLTVT.

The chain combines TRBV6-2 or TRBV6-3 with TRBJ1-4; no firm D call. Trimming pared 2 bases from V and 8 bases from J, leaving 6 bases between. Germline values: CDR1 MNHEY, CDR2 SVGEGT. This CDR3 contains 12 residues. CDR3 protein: CASSYPTEKLFF. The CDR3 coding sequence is TGTGCCAGCAGTTACCCGACGGAAAAACTGTTTTTT.

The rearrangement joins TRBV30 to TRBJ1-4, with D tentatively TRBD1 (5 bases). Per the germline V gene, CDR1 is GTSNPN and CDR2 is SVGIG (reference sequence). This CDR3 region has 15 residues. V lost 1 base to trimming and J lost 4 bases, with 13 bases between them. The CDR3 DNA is TGTGCCTGGAGTGACTTCGACAGACTTAATGAAAAACTGTTTTTT. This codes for CAWSDFDRLNEKLFF.

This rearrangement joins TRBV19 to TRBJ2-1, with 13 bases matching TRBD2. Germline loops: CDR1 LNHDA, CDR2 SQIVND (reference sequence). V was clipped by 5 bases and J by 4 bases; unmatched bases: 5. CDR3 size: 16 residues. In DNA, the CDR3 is TGTGCCAGTAGTGGGGCGACTAGCGGGGGGTACAATGAGCAGTTCTTC. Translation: CASSGATSGGYNEQFF.

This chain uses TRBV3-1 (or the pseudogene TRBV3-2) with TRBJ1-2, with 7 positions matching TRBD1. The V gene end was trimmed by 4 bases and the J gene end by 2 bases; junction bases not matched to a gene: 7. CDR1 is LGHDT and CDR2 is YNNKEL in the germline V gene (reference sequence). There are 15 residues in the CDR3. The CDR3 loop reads CASSPYGQDNYGYTF. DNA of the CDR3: TGTGCCAGCAGCCCTTACGGACAGGACAACTATGGCTACACCTTC.